Below, 2 T cell receptor beta chains from the same sample are listed, as sequenced in a study of shared clonotypes between healthy human individuals. Some clones are missing from TCRdb's copy, which holds only in-frame ones; the method was immunoSEQ multiplex PCR. There are some 1,400,000 clones in the sample; over 95% occur only once, and roughly 1.2% lies in the top ten. Sequencing input: naive CD4+ T cells sorted from blood. Noted subset: CD45RA+ positively selected. These receptors were obtained from a young man in good health.

The rearrangement joins TRBV4-1 to TRBJ2-3, with 7 bases fitting TRBD2. V gave up 8 bases and J gave up 2 bases; unmatched junction bases: 4. Germline-derived CDR1 and CDR2 are MGHRA and YSYEKL. The CDR3 consists of 13 residues. This CDR3 reads CASDLADTDTQYF. The CDR3 bases are TGCGCCAGCGATCTAGCGGACACAGATACGCAGTATTTT.

This clone was observed a few times. The chain joins TRBV2 to TRBJ2-2; D ambiguous. This CDR3 has 13 amino acids. V was clipped by 5 bases and J by 2 bases, with 6 bases between them. Germline V gene lookup returns CDR1 SNHLY and CDR2 FYNNEI. The CDR3 region has the DNA TGTGCCAGCAGTAGGCGAAACACCGGGGAGCTGTTTTTT. Protein product: CASSRRNTGELFF.